Given below is one T cell receptor beta chain in context. These data are taken from a study of blood T cell repertoires in COVID-19. Study overall: Samples of COVID-19 (acute and convalescent) were obtained from the United States, Italy and Spain. Sources were T cells, B-cell-depleted T cells, or PBMCs; the material itself was cDNA or gDNA.

In the original analysis: Amplification of reference gene primers provided the estimated nucleated cell counts. Assay used: immunoSEQ multiplex PCR; TCRdb lists only in-frame clones, some missing. V and J calls and clone size are those listed in that table; D and trimming were worked out from the DNA. The sample lists 90,000 to 100,000 clones, roughly 72% occurring once. The germline CDR1 and CDR2 sequences are SGHVS and FNYEAQ. V lost 3 bases to trimming and J lost 0 bases; unmatched junction nucleotides: 11. The CDR3 loop spans 18 amino acids. The gene calls are TRBV7-6 and TRBJ2-7; 10 bases map to TRBD2. The material sequenced was peripheral blood. The sequence was collected from an older woman in a cohort sampled during active or convalescent COVID-19. This CDR3 reads CASSFLASGGGSSYEQYF. CDR3 coding DNA: TGTGCCAGCAGCTTTCTCGCTAGCGGGGGCGGGAGCTCCTACGAGCAGTACTTC. The whole variable domain, filled in from reference TRBV7-6 and TRBJ2-7, reads GAGVSQSPRYKVTKRGQDVALRCDPISGHVSLYWYRQALGQGPEFLTYFNYEAQQDKSGLPNDRFSAERPEGSISTLTIQRTEQRDSAMYRCASSFLASGGGSSYEQYFGPGTRLTVT.